Described below is a single T cell receptor (beta chain) sequence and its context. This entry comes from a study of blood T cell repertoires in COVID-19. The V segment lost 5 bases and the J segment 10 bases; nucleotides outside the gene matches: 11. The V gene's germline CDR1 is WNHNN and CDR2 SYGVQD (reference sequence). The CDR3 is 14 residues long. Authors' processing steps: Amplification from reference gene primers served as the basis for estimated nucleated cell counts. The data were produced by immunoSEQ multiplex PCR, yet TCRdb's version contains in-frame clones alone and is incomplete. V, J and clone size are those of that table, while D and trimming were read from the DNA. The sample holds under 75,000 clones, around 86% seen once.

The gene calls are TRBV10-1 and TRBJ1-1; 9 bases match TRBD1. The receptor was derived from a woman aged 18-29 years with acute or convalescent COVID-19. Sequencing input: peripheral blood. DNA of the CDR3: TGCGCCAGCAGTCCCGACAGGGGGGTATTCAGAGCTTTCTTT. Residues: CASSPDRGVFRAFF.